The present T cell receptor (beta chain) was sequenced within a study of T cells after somatic rescue of genetic block. The assay was immunoSEQ multiplex PCR, and TCRdb's table has in-frame clones only and misses some. The sample lists 65,000 to 70,000 clones, just under 95% occurring once. The TCR sequence derives from a man aged 35-49 years. The material sequenced was peripheral blood mononuclear cells (PBMCs).

DNA of the CDR3: TGTGCCAGCGGGAGGACAGGGGGAAGCACAGATACGCAGTATTTT. This sequence encodes CASGRTGGSTDTQYF. V gene TRBV2 combines with J gene TRBJ2-3, with 10 bases that match TRBD1. The CDR3 is made up of 15 amino acids. Germline V CDR1 and CDR2: SNHLY, FYNNEI. The trim removed 8 bases at V and 0 bases at J, leaving 5 bases unmatched.